The entry below gives a single T cell receptor (beta chain) sequence along with its context. The target antigen is unknown. Other DNA sequences in the same sample also yield this CDR3. This record belongs to a study of cytomegalovirus exposure and HLA in healthy donors. Turning to the study itself: T cells numbering around 190 million yielded 95 million to 140 million unique TCR beta sequences in an earlier analysis. Study results and limitations: The authors excluded some V segments, including TRBV6-2 and TRBV6-3, as indistinguishable. In a later analysis, parvovirus B19, influenza, CMV and Epstein-Barr virus appeared linked to several top co-occurrence clusters. Later analysis suggested most CMV-associated TCR beta chains were HLA-restricted.

This CDR3 is 13 amino acids long. V was pared by 0 bases and J by 6 bases, with 10 bases between. Germline CDR1 and CDR2: SGDLS and YYNGEE. Use of 60 Vbeta and 13 Jbeta primers characterized the PCR. Sequencing was performed with immunoSEQ multiplex PCR; in TCRdb, only in-frame clones are kept and a portion is missing. The sample holds about 110,000 clones, around 79% seen once. The sample comprised PBMCs. The source is a middle-aged woman in good health and CMV-seronegative. The rearrangement joins TRBV9 to TRBJ2-7, with D maybe TRBD1 (6 bases). The CDR3 nucleotides read TGTGCCAGCAGCGTAGGAGGGGGTAGCGAGCAGTACTTC. This encodes CASSVGGGSEQYF.